These T cell receptor beta chains were read from a single sample in a study of CD8 T cells in ankylosing spondylitis. TCRdb redid the calling of the 5' RACE reads with MiXCR, one entry per CDR3 protein. The sample yields 250,000 or so distinct CDR3 sequences, roughly a tenth seen once. The sequencing input was blood, either unsorted or a sorted T cell fraction (not recorded which). These TCRs come from a male donor with ankylosing spondylitis or in good health (not recorded which). Each CDR3 is given with its conserved first and last residue. Clone sizes are given selectively: once, few, many, or a class where the clone is expanded.

j_call | clone_size | v_call | cdr3_aa
TRBJ2-3 | few | TRBV3-1 | CASSPGLAGVADTQYF
TRBJ1-1 | many | TRBV20-1 | CSASLAQGTEAFF
TRBJ1-1 | many | TRBV12-3/TRBV12-4 | CASSFAGQGHAFF
TRBJ2-1 | NA | TRBV5-1 | CTSSLFNSPYNEQFF
TRBJ2-6 | few | TRBV5-1 | CASSLEPRTGANVLTF
TRBJ1-1 | many | TRBV18 | CASSGQGSTEAFF
TRBJ1-1 | many | TRBV30 | CAWDRLNTEAFF
TRBJ2-3 | many | TRBV5-1 | CASSLGAVETDTQYF
TRBJ2-3 | NA | TRBV19 | CASSSRRGAGTDTQYF
TRBJ2-1 | many | TRBV5-5 | CASSLEGGFSNEQFF
TRBJ2-1 | many | TRBV5-1 | CASSLEPITSGSYNEQFF
TRBJ2-2 | many | TRBV11-3 | CASSRFRDTGELFF
TRBJ2-1 | many | TRBV20-1 | CSAREQAEYNEQFF
TRBJ1-3 | NA | TRBV24-1 | CATSDTTGTTPSGNTIYF
TRBJ2-7 | many | TRBV10-3 | CAISNILAYEQYF
TRBJ2-7 | many | TRBV3-1 | CASSPRTGGHEQYF
TRBJ1-5 | few | TRBV15 | CATSRVQGAQPQHF
TRBJ2-2 | NA | TRBV4-1 | CASSLPRKTGELFF
TRBJ2-1 | few | TRBV11-1 | CASSLAHVGRGSSYNEQFF
TRBJ2-7 | many | TRBV2 | CASRLARQGSYEQYF
TRBJ2-2 | few | TRBV5-1 | CASARVVEVGTGELFF
TRBJ1-4 | few | TRBV4-1 | CASSQDQGASEKLFF
TRBJ2-1 | many | TRBV7-9 | CASSLGGGEVNEQFF
TRBJ1-6 | many | TRBV5-1 | CASSLADDSINSPLHF
TRBJ2-7 | many | TRBV5-1 | CASSFQGIYEQYF
TRBJ2-1 | many | TRBV3-1 | CASSLRSGRNNEQFF
TRBJ1-3 | NA | TRBV29-1 | CSVWTAGGSGNTIYF
TRBJ2-7 | many | TRBV27 | CAPGRVGYEQYF